Sequencing of this TCR beta chain was carried out in a study of T-cell reconstitution after alpha-beta-depleted transplantation in children. Unique molecular identifiers were incorporated during preparation of the TCRbeta library. TCRdb called the PCR reads again in MiXCR, with one record for every CDR3 protein. The sample lists hundreds of thousands of distinct CDR3 sequences, around 17% occurring once. This clonotype originated in a human donor who donated a stem cell graft to a child with acute myeloid leukemia. Specimen: PBMCs from the stem cell graft donor, collected from the stem cell graft.

The CDR3 is CASTPGSGTGVSSGELFF. Here the CDR3 DNA reads TGCGCCAGCACCCCTGGATCCGGGACAGGGGTCTCTTCTGGGGAGCTGTTTTTT. The gene calls are TRBV4-3 and TRBJ2-2, with 10 bases identical to TRBD1. This CDR3 has 18 amino acids. The V segment lost 7 bases and the J segment 8 bases; nucleotides outside the gene matches: 19. CDR1 is LGHNA and CDR2 is YSLEER in the germline V gene.